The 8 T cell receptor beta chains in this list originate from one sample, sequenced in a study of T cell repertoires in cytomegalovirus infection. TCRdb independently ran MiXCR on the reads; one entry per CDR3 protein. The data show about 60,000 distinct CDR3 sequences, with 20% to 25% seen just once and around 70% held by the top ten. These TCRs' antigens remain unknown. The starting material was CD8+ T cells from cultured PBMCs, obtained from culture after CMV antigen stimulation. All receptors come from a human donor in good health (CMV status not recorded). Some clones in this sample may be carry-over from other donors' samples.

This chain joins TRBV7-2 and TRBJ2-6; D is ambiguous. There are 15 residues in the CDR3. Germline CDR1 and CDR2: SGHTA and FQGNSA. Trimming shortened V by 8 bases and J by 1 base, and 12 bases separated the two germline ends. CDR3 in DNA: TGTGCCAGCTCCGATCATCCGTCTGGGGCCAACGTCCTGACTTTC. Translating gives CASSDHPSGANVLTF.

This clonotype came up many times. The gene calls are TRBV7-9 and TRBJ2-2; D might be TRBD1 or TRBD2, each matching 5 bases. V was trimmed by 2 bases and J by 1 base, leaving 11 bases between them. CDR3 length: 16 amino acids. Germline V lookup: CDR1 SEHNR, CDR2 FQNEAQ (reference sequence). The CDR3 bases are TGTGCCAGCAGCTTACTAGGGGAGCGGAACACCGGGGAGCTGTTTTTT. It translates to CASSLLGERNTGELFF.

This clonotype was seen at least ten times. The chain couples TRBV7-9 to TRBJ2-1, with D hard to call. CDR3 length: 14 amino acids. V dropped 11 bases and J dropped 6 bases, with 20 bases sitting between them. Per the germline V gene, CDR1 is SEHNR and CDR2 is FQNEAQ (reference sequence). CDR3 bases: TGTGCCCGTTTCCGACTGGACCCGGGCAATGAGCAGTTCTTC. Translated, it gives CARFRLDPGNEQFF.

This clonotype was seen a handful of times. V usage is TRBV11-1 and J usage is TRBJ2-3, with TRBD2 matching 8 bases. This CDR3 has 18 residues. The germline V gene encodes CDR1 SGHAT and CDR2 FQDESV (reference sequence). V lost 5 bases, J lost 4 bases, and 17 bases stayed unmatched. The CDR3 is CASSKHARGGPVADTQYF. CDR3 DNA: TGTGCCAGCAGCAAACACGCTCGGGGGGGTCCAGTAGCAGATACGCAGTATTTT.

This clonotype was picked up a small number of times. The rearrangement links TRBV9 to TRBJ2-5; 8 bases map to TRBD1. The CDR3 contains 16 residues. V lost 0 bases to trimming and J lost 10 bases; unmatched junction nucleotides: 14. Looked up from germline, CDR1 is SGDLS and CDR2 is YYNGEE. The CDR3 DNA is TGTGCCAGCAGCGTAGTAGGACAGGGTTATGGGAGTGACCAGTACTTC. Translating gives CASSVVGQGYGSDQYF. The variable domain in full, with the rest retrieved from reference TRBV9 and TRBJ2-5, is DSGVTQTPKHLITATGQRVTLRCSPRSGDLSVYWYQQSLDQGLQFLIQYYNGEERAKGNILERFSAQQFPDLHSELNLSSLELGDSALYFCASSVVGQGYGSDQYFGPGTRLLVL.

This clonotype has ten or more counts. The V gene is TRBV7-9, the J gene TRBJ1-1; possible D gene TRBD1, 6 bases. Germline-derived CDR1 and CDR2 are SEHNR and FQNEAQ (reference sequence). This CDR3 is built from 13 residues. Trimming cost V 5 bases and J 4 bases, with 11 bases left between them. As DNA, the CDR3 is TGTGCCAGCAGCCCACAGGGAGGCACTGAAGCTTTCTTT. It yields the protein CASSPQGGTEAFF. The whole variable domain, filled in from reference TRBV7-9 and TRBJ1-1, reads DTGVSQNPRHKITKRGQNVTFRCDPISEHNRLYWYRQTLGQGPEFLTYFQNEAQLEKSRLLSDRFSAERPKGSFSTLEIQRTEQGDSAMYLCASSPQGGTEAFFGQGTRLTVV.

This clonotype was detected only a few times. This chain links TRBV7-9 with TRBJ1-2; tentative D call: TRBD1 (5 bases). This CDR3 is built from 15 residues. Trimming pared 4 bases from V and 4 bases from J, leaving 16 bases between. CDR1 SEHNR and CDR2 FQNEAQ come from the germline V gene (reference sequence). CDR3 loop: CASSSPPGSSYGYTF. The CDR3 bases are TGTGCCAGCAGCTCACCTCCAGGGAGTTCCTATGGCTACACCTTC.

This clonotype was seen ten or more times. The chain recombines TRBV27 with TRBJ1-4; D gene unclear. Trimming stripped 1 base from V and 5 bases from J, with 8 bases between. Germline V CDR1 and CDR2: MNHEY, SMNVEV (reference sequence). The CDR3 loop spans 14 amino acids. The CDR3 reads CASSLWARNEKLFF. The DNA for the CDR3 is TGTGCCAGCAGTTTATGGGCCAGGAATGAAAAACTGTTTTTT.